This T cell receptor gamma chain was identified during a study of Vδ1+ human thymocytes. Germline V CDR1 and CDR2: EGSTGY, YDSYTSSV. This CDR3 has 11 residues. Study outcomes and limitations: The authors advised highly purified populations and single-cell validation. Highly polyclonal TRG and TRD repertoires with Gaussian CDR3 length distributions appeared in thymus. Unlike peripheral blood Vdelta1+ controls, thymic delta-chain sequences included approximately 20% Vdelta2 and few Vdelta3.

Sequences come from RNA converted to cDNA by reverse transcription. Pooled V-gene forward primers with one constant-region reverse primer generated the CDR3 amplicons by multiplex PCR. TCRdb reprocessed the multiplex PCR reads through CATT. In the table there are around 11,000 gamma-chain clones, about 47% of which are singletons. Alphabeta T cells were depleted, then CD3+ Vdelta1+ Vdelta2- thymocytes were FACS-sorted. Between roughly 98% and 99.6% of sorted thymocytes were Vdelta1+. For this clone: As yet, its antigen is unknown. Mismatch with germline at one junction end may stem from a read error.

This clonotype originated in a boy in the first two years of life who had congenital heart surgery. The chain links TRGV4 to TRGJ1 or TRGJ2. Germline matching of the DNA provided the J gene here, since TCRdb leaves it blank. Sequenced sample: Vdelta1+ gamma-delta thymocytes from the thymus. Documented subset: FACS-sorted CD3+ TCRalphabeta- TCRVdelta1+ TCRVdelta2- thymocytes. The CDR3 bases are TGTGCCACCGGGGATTACTATAAGAAACTCTTT. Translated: CATGDYYKKLF.